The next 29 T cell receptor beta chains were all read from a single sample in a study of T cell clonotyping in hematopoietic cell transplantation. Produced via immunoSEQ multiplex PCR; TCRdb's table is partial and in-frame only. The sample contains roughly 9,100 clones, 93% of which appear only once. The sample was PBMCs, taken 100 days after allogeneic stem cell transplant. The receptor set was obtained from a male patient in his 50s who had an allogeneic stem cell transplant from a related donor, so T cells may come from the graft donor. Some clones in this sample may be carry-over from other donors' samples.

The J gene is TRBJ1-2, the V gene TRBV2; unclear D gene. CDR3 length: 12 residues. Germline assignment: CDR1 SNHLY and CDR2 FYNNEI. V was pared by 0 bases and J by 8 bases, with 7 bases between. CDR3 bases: TGTGCCAGCAGTGAAGCGGTCGGAGGCTACACCTTC. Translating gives CASSEAVGGYTF. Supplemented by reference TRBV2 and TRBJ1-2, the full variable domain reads EPEVTQTPSHQVTQMGQEVILRCVPISNHLYFYWYRQILGQKVEFLVSFYNNEISEKSEIFDDQFSVERPDGSNFTLKIRSTKLEDSAMYFCASSEAVGGYTFGSGTRLTVV.

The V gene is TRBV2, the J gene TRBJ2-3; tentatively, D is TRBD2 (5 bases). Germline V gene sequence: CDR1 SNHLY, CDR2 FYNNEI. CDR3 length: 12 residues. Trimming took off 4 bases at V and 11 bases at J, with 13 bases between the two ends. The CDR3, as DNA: TGTGCCAGCAGTGCCGGCGGGTCAAGGCAGTATTTT. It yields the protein CASSAGGSRQYF.

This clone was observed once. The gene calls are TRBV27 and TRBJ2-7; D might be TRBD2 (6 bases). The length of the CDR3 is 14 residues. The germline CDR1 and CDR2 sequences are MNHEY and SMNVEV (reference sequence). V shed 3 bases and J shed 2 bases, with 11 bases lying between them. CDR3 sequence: CASSLGREAYEQYF. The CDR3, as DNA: TGTGCCAGCAGTTTGGGCAGGGAGGCCTACGAGCAGTACTTC.

The CDR3 is CASSSPGQENYGYTF. DNA for the CDR3: TGTGCCAGCAGCTCGCCGGGACAGGAGAACTATGGCTACACCTTC. The chain couples TRBV7-9 to TRBJ1-2, with TRBD1 matching over 8 bases. The germline V gene has CDR1 SEHNR and CDR2 FQNEAQ (reference sequence). Trimming cost V 4 bases and J 2 bases; bases outside gene matches: 6. This CDR3 spans 15 amino acids.

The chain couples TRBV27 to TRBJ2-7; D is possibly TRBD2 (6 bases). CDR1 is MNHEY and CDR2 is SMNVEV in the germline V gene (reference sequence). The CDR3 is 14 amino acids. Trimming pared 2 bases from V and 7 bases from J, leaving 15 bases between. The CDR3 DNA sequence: TGTGCCAGCAGTTTAGACGGGACTCCTAGAGAGCAGTACTTC. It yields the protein CASSLDGTPREQYF.

This CDR3 is CASSLDRGLTEAFF. CDR3 bases: TGCGCCAGCAGCTTGGACAGGGGGCTCACTGAAGCTTTCTTT. The chain has TRBV5-1 and TRBJ1-1; TRBD1 matches at 9 bases. This CDR3 contains 14 residues. Germline V CDR1 and CDR2: SGHRS, YFSETQ. V lost 0 bases, J lost 4 bases, and 1 base stayed unmatched.

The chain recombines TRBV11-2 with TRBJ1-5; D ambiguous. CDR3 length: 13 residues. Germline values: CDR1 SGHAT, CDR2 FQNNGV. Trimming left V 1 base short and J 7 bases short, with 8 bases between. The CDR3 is CASSLGIGQPQHF. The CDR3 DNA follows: TGTGCCAGCAGCTTAGGGATAGGGCAGCCCCAGCATTTT.

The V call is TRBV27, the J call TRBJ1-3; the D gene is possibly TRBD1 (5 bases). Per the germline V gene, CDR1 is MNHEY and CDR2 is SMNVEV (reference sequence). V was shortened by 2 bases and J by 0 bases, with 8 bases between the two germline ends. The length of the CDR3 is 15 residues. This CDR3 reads CASSLQGGSGNTIYF. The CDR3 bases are TGTGCCAGCAGTTTACAGGGAGGCTCTGGAAACACCATATATTTT.

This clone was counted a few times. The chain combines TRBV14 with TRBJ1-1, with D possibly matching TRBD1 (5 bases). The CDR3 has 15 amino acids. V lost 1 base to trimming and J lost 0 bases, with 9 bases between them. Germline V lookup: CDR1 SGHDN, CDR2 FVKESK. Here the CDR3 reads CASSQGGALNTEAFF. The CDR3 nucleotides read TGTGCCAGCAGCCAAGGAGGGGCGTTGAACACTGAAGCTTTCTTT.

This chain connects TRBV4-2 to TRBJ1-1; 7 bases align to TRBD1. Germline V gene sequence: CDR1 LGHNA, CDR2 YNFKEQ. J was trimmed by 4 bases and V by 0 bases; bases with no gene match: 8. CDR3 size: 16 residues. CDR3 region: CASSQDRTGPLTEAFF. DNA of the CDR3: TGTGCCAGCAGCCAAGACCGGACAGGACCTCTCACTGAAGCTTTCTTT.

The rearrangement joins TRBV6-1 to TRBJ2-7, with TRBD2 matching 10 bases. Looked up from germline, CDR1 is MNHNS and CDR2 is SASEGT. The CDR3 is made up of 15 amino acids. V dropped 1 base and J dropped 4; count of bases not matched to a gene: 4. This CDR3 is CASSEVSAGGYEQYF. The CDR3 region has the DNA TGTGCCAGCAGTGAAGTATCAGCGGGAGGGTACGAGCAGTACTTC.

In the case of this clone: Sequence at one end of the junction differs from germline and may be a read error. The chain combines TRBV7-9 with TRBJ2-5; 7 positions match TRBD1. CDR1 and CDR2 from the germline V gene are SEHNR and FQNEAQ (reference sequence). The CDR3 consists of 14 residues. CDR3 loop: CASTRGQEQETQYF. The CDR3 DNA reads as TGTGCGAGCACGCGAGGACAGGAGCAAGAGACCCAGTACTTC.

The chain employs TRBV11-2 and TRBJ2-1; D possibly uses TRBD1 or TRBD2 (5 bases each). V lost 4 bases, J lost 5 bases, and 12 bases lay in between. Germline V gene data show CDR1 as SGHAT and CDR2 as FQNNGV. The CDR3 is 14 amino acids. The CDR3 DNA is TGTGCCAGCAGCTCGGTAGGGACGAACAATGAGCAGTTCTTC. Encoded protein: CASSSVGTNNEQFF.

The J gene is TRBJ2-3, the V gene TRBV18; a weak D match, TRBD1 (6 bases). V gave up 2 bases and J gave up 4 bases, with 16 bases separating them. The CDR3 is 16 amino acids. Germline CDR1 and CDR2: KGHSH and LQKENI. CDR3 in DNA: TGTGCCAGCTCACCATTAGGCAGGGGTGGTCCAGATACGCAGTATTTT. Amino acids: CASSPLGRGGPDTQYF.

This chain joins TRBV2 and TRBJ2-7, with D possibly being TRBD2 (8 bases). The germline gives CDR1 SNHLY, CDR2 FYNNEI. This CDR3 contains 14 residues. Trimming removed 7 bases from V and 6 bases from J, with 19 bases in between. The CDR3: CASTVETGTSEQYF. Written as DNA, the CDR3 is TGTGCCAGCACCGTGGAGACAGGGACTAGCGAGCAGTACTTC.

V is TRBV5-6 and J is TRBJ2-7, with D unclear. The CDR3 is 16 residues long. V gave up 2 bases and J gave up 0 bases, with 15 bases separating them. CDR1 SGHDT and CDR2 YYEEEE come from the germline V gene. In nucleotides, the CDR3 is TGTGCCAGCAGCTTCCCGACCGCGGTAAGCTCCTACGAGCAGTACTTC. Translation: CASSFPTAVSSYEQYF.

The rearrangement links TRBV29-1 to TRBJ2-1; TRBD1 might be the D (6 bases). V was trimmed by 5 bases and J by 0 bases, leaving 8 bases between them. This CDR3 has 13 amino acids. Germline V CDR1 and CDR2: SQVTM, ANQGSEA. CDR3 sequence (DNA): TGCAGCGTTACACAGGGCTCCTACAATGAGCAGTTCTTC. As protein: CSVTQGSYNEQFF.

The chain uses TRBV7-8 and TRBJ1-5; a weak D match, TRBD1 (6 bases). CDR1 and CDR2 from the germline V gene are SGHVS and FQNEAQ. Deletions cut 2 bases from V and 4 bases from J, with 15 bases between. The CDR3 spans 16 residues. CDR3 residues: CASSLMSTGQNQPQHF. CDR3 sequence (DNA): TGTGCCAGCAGCTTAATGTCGACAGGCCAGAATCAGCCCCAGCATTTT.

This chain's CDR3 is CASSRTSGTFETQYF. DNA of the CDR3: TGTGCCAGTAGCCGGACTAGCGGGACCTTTGAGACCCAGTACTTC. This rearrangement joins TRBV19 to TRBJ2-5, with TRBD2 matching 12 bases. The germline V gene encodes CDR1 LNHDA and CDR2 SQIVND (reference sequence). The V and J ends lost 6 bases and 5 bases, in that order; junction bases with no gene match: 7. The CDR3 totals 15 residues.

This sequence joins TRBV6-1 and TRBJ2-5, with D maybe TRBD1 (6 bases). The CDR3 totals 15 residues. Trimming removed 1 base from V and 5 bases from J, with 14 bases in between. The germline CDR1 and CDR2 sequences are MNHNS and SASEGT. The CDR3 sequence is CASSEGGPARETQYF. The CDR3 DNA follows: TGTGCCAGCAGTGAAGGGGGGCCGGCTCGGGAGACCCAGTACTTC.

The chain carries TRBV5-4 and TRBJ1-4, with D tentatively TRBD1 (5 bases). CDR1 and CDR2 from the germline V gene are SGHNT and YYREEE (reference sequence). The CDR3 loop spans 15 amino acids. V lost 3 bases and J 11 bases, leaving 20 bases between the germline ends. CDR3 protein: CASSSSASGGEKLFF. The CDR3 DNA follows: TGTGCCAGCAGCTCATCTGCCTCGGGAGGGGAGAAACTGTTTTTT.

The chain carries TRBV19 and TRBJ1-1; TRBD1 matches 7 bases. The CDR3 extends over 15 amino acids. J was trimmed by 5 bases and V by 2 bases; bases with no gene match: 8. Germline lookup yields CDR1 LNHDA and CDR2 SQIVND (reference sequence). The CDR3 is CASSILAGGGTEAFF. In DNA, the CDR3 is TGTGCCAGTAGTATATTGGCAGGGGGTGGAACTGAAGCTTTCTTT.

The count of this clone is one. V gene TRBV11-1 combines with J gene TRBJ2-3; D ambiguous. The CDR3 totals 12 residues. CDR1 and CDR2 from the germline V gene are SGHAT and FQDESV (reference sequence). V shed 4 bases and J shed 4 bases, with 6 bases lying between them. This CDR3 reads CASSYSSDTQYF. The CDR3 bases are TGTGCCAGCAGCTACTCTTCAGATACGCAGTATTTT.

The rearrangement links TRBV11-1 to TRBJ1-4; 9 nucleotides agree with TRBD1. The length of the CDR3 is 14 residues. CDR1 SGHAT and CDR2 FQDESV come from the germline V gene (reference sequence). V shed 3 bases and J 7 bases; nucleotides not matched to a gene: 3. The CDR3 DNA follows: TGTGCCAGCAGCTTGGACAGGGGAAGTGAAAAACTGTTTTTT. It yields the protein CASSLDRGSEKLFF.

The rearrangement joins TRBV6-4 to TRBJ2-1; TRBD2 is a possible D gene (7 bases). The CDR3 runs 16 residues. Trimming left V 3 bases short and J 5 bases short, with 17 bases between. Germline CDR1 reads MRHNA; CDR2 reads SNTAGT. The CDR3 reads CASSEGEGGGHNEQFF. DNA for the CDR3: TGTGCCAGCAGTGAGGGGGAAGGGGGGGGCCACAATGAGCAGTTCTTC.

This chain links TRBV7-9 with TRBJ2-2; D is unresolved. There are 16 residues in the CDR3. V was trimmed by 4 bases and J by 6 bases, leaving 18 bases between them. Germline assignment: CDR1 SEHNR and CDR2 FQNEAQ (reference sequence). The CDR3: CASSSHSILRSGELFF. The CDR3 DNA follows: TGTGCCAGCAGCTCGCATTCCATTCTCCGGTCCGGGGAGCTGTTTTTT.

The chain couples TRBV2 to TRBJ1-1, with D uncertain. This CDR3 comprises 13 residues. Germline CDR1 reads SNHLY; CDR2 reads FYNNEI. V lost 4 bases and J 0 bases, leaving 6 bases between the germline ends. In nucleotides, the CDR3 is TGTGCCAGCAGTGTGAAAATGAACACTGAAGCTTTCTTT. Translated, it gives CASSVKMNTEAFF.

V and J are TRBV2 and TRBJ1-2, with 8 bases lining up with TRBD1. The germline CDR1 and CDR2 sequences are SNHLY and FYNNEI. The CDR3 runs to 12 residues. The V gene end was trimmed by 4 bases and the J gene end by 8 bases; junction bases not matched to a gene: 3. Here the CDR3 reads CASSARGQGYTF. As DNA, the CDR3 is TGTGCCAGCAGTGCCAGGGGGCAAGGCTACACCTTC.

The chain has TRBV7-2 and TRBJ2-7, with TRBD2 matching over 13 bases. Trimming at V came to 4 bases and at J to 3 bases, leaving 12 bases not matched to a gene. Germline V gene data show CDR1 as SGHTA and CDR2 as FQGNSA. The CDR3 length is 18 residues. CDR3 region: CASSSSQLAGGLVYEQYF. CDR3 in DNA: TGTGCCAGCAGCTCAAGCCAACTAGCGGGGGGGCTGGTCTACGAGCAGTACTTC.